This record concerns one T cell receptor (beta chain) sequence. The source of the sample is a study of blood T cell repertoires in COVID-19. V lost 6 bases to trimming and J lost 4 bases; unmatched junction nucleotides: 5. The length of the CDR3 is 15 residues. Germline V gene data show CDR1 as SEHNR and CDR2 as FQNEAQ (reference sequence). TCRdb keeps only in-frame clones here, not all; method: immunoSEQ multiplex PCR. Here the sample spans about 140,000 clones, more than 75% being singletons. J is TRBJ2-1 and V is TRBV7-9, with TRBD2 identical over 11 bases. The sequencing input was PBMCs or T cells enriched from blood (not recorded which). The clonotype comes from a man in his sixties who had recovered from COVID-19. CDR3 region: CASSFSGGVYNEQFF. The DNA of the CDR3 is TGTGCCAGCAGTTTTAGCGGGGGGGTATACAATGAGCAGTTCTTC.